This T cell receptor beta chain appears in the sequencing data of a study of cytomegalovirus exposure and HLA in healthy donors. This clone was seen a handful of times. Its antigen is undetermined. Study-level findings and limits: A classifier reportedly called cytomegalovirus status with high sensitivity and specificity.

Germline CDR1 and CDR2: PRHDT and FYEKMQ (reference sequence). With 2 bases clipped from V and 2 bases from J, the junction kept 11 bases outside the gene matches. This CDR3 comprises 19 residues. With 60 Vbeta and 13 Jbeta primers, the PCR was carried out. Produced via immunoSEQ multiplex PCR; TCRdb's table is partial and in-frame only. This sample carries about 130,000 clones, around 70% of them seen once, and the ten largest clones take roughly 3.1%. This chain connects TRBV13 to TRBJ2-1; 11 bases align to TRBD2. The TCR sequence derives from a man aged 25 to 40 in good health and CMV-seronegative. The sample consisted of PBMCs. The CDR3 reads CASSLFELAGVIPYNEQFF. Here the CDR3 DNA reads TGTGCCAGCAGCTTATTTGAACTAGCGGGAGTTATCCCCTACAATGAGCAGTTCTTC.